One and the same sample provided the 3 T cell receptor beta chains below, sequenced in a study of cytomegalovirus exposure and HLA in healthy donors. A multiplex PCR was run with 60 Vbeta primers and 13 Jbeta primers. Using immunoSEQ multiplex PCR, the repertoire was profiled, and TCRdb retains in-frame clones only, with some absent. Of roughly 110,000 clones in the sample, around 72% were seen once. Input material: PBMCs. All receptors derive from a woman aged 40 to 49 in good health and CMV-seropositive.

The chain carries TRBV29-1 and TRBJ1-5; D perhaps matches TRBD1 (6 bases). Trimming removed 4 bases at V and 6 bases at J, with 13 bases between. CDR1 and CDR2 (germline): SQVTM, ANQGSEA. The CDR3 length is 13 residues. The CDR3 spells CSVGKGDGQPQHF. In nucleotides, the CDR3 is TGCAGCGTTGGTAAGGGGGATGGTCAGCCCCAGCATTTT.

This clone was found many times. The chain employs TRBV27 and TRBJ1-4; tentative D call: TRBD1 (5 bases). The CDR3 has 14 amino acids. The V gene's germline CDR1 is MNHEY and CDR2 SMNVEV (reference sequence). V was clipped by 8 bases and J by 4 bases, with 14 bases between them. In DNA, the CDR3 is TGTGCCAGCCGCCGCACCCAGGGTAATGAAAAACTGTTTTTT. The encoded protein is CASRRTQGNEKLFF.

The chain joins TRBV10-3 to TRBJ2-6; no clear D gene. Looked up from germline, CDR1 is ENHRY and CDR2 is SYGVKD. The V end lost 8 bases, the J end lost 2 bases, and 7 bases lay between the germline ends. CDR3 length equals 13 residues. The CDR3 region is CAILLAGANVLTF. CDR3 coding DNA: TGTGCCATCCTCCTAGCTGGGGCCAACGTCCTGACTTTC.